Sequencing of this T cell receptor (beta chain) was carried out in a study of PD-L1 blockade in urothelial cancer. The germline gives CDR1 GTSNPN, CDR2 SVGIG (reference sequence). The CDR3 sequence is 13 residues long. V lost 1 base, J lost 2 bases, and 7 bases lay in between. The repertoire was sequenced with immunoSEQ multiplex PCR; TCRdb's copy has only in-frame clones and lacks some. Of over 100,000 clones listed, under 95% are singletons. Time point: peripheral blood 6 weeks after treatment start. Sequences were derived from PBMCs, sampled around atezolizumab (anti-PD-L1) treatment. The TCR originated in a man in his 60s with urothelial cancer. J is TRBJ2-3 and V is TRBV30; no clear D gene. CDR3 sequence (DNA): TGTGCCTGGAGTGGGGCCTACACAGATACGCAGTATTTT. As protein: CAWSGAYTDTQYF.